Listed below are T cell receptor beta chains from one sample, sequenced in a study of graft-versus-host responses after intestinal transplantation. Assay: immunoSEQ multiplex PCR; the TCRdb copy retains only in-frame clones and omits some. Among around 54,000 clones listed, about 90% were seen once. Sequenced material: PBMCs, taken roughly 95 weeks after intestinal transplant. The receptor set was obtained from a human patient who received an intestinal transplant, so some T cells may come from the graft donor. CDR3s include the opening cysteine and the closing phenylalanine or tryptophan. Each record gives: V gene, J gene, CDR3 protein.

v_call: TRBV7-9; j_call: TRBJ1-1; cdr3_aa: CASSLAGTGLLSEAFF
v_call: TRBV27; j_call: TRBJ1-5; cdr3_aa: CASSLGQGPNQPQHF
v_call: TRBV6-5; j_call: TRBJ2-5; cdr3_aa: CASSYSSSGGQETQYF
v_call: TRBV2; j_call: TRBJ2-7; cdr3_aa: CASSDWTDSDEQYF
v_call: TRBV12-5; j_call: TRBJ1-1; cdr3_aa: CTSGSSAEAFF
v_call: TRBV27; j_call: TRBJ2-7; cdr3_aa: CASSFAGDGLYEQYF
v_call: TRBV7-3; j_call: TRBJ2-1; cdr3_aa: CASSQYAGSLNYNEQFF
v_call: TRBV10-2; j_call: TRBJ1-6; cdr3_aa: CASRFRDREHF
v_call: TRBV2; j_call: TRBJ2-3; cdr3_aa: CASSGQGNTDTQYF
v_call: TRBV29-1; j_call: TRBJ1-2; cdr3_aa: CSVVRGLGLLGYTF
v_call: TRBV6-1; j_call: TRBJ1-5; cdr3_aa: CASSGSRVGDQPQHF
v_call: TRBV5-1; j_call: TRBJ2-7; cdr3_aa: CASSLSIGRGSYEQYF
v_call: TRBV11-2; j_call: TRBJ2-1; cdr3_aa: CASRKEGIRLNEQFF
v_call: TRBV20-1; j_call: TRBJ2-7; cdr3_aa: CSASRLYEQYF